This T cell receptor beta chain was obtained from a study of PD-1 blockade in classical Hodgkin lymphoma (dated by TCRdb to 2020 to 2022). The study in broad terms: Nivolumab dosing was 3 mg/kg intravenously every 2 weeks, continuing until either disease progression or unacceptable toxicity. The study used TCR beta sequencing and CyTOF to define a peripheral blood immune signature of response to PD-1 blockade in classical Hodgkin lymphoma. General conclusions and limits of the study: Lower diversity was observed in patients in whom nivolumab was started less than 1 year after ASCT, and these patients were excluded from later analyses so that confounding by immune reconstitution would be avoided. CD4+ but not CD8+ TCR diversity rose significantly by C4D1 (p=0.0027 vs p=0.16), most apparent in complete responders (p=0.02). Newly diagnosed patients were reported to have lower baseline TCR diversity than healthy donors, and relapsed/refractory patients were reported to have lower baseline TCR diversity still. Only a single clinical trial cohort was studied, and what caused the repertoire differences, possibly disease activity or prior therapy, remained undefined. Baseline diversity similar to that of newly diagnosed patients was observed in trial patients achieving complete response, whereas significantly lower diversity was observed in partial responders and progressors.

The Qiagen DNeasy kit was used to extract genomic DNA both from unsorted PBMCs and from the negatively selected CD4+ and CD8+ fractions. Amplification of TCR beta CDR3 regions was done by immunoSEQ multiplex PCR with primers that anneal to V and J segments. A synthetic immune receptor repertoire was used to minimize amplification bias, and any remaining bias was removed computationally after sequencing. In the authors' own workflow: Custom Python scripts were used to quantify repertoire diversity as the Shannon entropy index. Unsorted, CD4+ and CD8+ repertoires were analyzed separately, except in combined analyses where CD4+ and CD8+ sequences were merged in silico. A clone counted as expanded when the clone's frequency after treatment rose at least 2-fold relative to C1D1, and clones undetected at baseline were given a pseudocount of 0.5. Singleton clones were defined as clones with 0 or 1 copy at C1D1, and non-singleton clones were defined as clones with 2 or more copies. Clones expanded in unsorted samples were assigned a CD4+, CD8+ or unknown annotation through matching of protein sequences in sorted samples from the same patient. Wilcoxon tests on paired samples were used to test diversity changes from C1D1 to C4D1. This immuneACCESS table, as held by TCRdb, lists in-frame sequences with V and J called but not all clones. Of the missing ones, under half trace to an unresolved V gene in checked studies; the others have no known cause. V, J and clone size reflect that table, while D and trimming were determined from the DNA. The sample table contains 100,000 to 120,000 clones; only one count was recorded for roughly nine tenths of them. Just under 20% of the sample is held by the ten biggest clonotypes.

The germline V gene specifies SGHDT as CDR1 and YYEEEE as CDR2. Compared with germline, V lacks 4 bases and J lacks 2 bases; bases without a gene match: 5. The CDR3, cysteine through phenylalanine, is 14 amino acids long. Left in the record is the CDR3 DNA by itself, 42 bases read in frame from the first base. In this sample, this clone turned up a few times. Its antigen remains undetermined. The record has no base qualities; no much larger clone is one base away. The time point label, as the study defines it: cycle 2 day 1 (C2D1) of nivolumab. Every trial patient had relapsed after autologous stem cell transplantation, and cohorts A, B and C differed in prior brentuximab vedotin exposure. The trial cohort was composed of about 53 patients with relapsed/refractory classical Hodgkin lymphoma, for whom complete response, partial response or progressive disease was recorded as best overall response. In the multi-cohort phase II CheckMate 205 trial, trial patients received single-agent nivolumab. An independent review committee assessed best overall response by applying the 2007 International Working Group response criteria. PBMCs from the trial were collected at three points: immediately before nivolumab initiation (C1D1), and during therapy at cycle 2 day 1 and cycle 4 day 1. Peripheral blood was collected in 8 mL Vacutainer Cell Preparation Tubes, from which PBMCs were isolated by centrifugation and then cryopreserved.

This TCR came from a human donor with classical Hodgkin lymphoma. Sequencing used peripheral blood mononuclear cells (PBMCs), obtained before the second cycle of nivolumab. Recombination joined TRBV5-6 with TRBJ1-2, with 7 junctional bases fitting TRBD1. The CDR3 loop reads CASSRRDRNYGYTF. The DNA sequence follows: TGTGCCAGCAGCAGGAGGGACAGAAACTATGGCTACACCTTC.